These 19 T cell receptor beta chains originate from one sample sequenced in a study of a mutant IDH1 vaccine in newly diagnosed glioma. The time point: week 35, safety follow-up. One vaccine dose held 300 ug of mutant IDH1 20-mer peptide and came with topical imiquimod. Data came from immunoSEQ multiplex PCR; TCRdb stores just in-frame clones and leaves some out. The data contain roughly 30,000 clones, roughly 86% of them singletons. These receptors' antigens are unknown. This specimen was PBMCs, taken from a glioma patient whose treatment included an IDH1 peptide vaccine. The source of these receptors is a man in his thirties or forties with glioma.

The genes are TRBV10-2 and TRBJ2-1; D may be TRBD1 (6 bases). V was clipped by 7 bases and J by 7 bases, with 17 bases between them. Germline loops: CDR1 WSHSY, CDR2 SAAADI. The CDR3 is made up of 14 amino acids. This chain's CDR3 is CASTGDMALNEQFF. CDR3 nucleotides: TGCGCCAGCACCGGGGACATGGCTTTAAATGAGCAGTTCTTC.

CDR3 amino acids: CASSPQASGSSYNEQFF. CDR3 in DNA: TGTGCCAGCTCACCACAGGCTAGCGGGAGCTCCTACAATGAGCAGTTCTTC. V gene TRBV18 combines with J gene TRBJ2-1; TRBD2 agrees at 10 bases. Germline V gene sequence: CDR1 KGHSH, CDR2 LQKENI. The J segment lost 0 bases and the V segment lost 1 base, leaving 3 bases of the junction unmatched. The CDR3 length is 17 residues.

Written as DNA, the CDR3 is TGTGCCATCAGTGATGGGGGTAGAGGAGCTGGGGCCAACGTCCTGACTTTC. Amino acids: CAISDGGRGAGANVLTF. The genes are TRBV10-3 and TRBJ2-6; either TRBD1 or TRBD2 may supply D (5 bases each). CDR1 is ENHRY, CDR2 SYGVKD, per germline. The V and J ends lost 3 bases and 2 bases respectively, with 14 bases between them. The length of the CDR3 is 17 residues.

This clone came up once. The rearrangement joins TRBV25-1 to TRBJ2-7, with 10 bases that match TRBD1. J lost 7 bases, V lost 6 bases, and 12 bases had no gene match. The CDR3 extends over 15 amino acids. The germline V gene has CDR1 MGHDK and CDR2 SYGVNS. The CDR3 DNA sequence: TGTGCCAGCAGCCGAACCGGGACAGGGGAAGGAGAGCAGTACTTC. Translated: CASSRTGTGEGEQYF.

V and J are TRBV6-5 and TRBJ1-1; TRBD1 matches at 8 bases. The V gene end was trimmed by 6 bases and the J gene end by 6 bases; junction bases not matched to a gene: 9. Germline V gene sequence: CDR1 MNHEY, CDR2 SVGAGI. The CDR3 spans 14 residues. The CDR3 DNA reads as TGTGCCAGCAGATGGGACAGGCGGGGCGCTGAAGCTTTCTTT. Translation gives CASRWDRRGAEAFF.

This clone has only a few counts. The V call is TRBV5-8, the J call TRBJ1-1; 7 positions match TRBD1. CDR1 SGHTS and CDR2 YDEGEE come from the germline V gene. V dropped 4 bases and J dropped 2; count of bases not matched to a gene: 8. This CDR3 has 15 amino acids. CDR3 region: CASSRQGLRNTEAFF. CDR3 DNA: TGTGCCAGCAGCCGACAGGGCTTGCGAAACACTGAAGCTTTCTTT.

The chain has TRBV28 and TRBJ1-1; D is possibly TRBD1 (6 bases). V dropped 6 bases and J dropped 1 base, with 15 bases sitting between them. Germline V gene lookup returns CDR1 MDHEN and CDR2 SYDVKM. CDR3 size: 15 residues. Here the CDR3 DNA reads TGTGCCAGCAGCCTAACGGACAGCTCGAACACTGAAGCTTTCTTT. Amino acid sequence: CASSLTDSSNTEAFF.

The chain recombines TRBV5-5 with TRBJ1-3, with TRBD1 as a possible D gene (5 bases). CDR3 length: 14 residues. Trimming removed 0 bases from V and 4 bases from J, with 8 bases in between. Germline values: CDR1 SGHKS, CDR2 YYEKEE (reference sequence). This chain's CDR3 is CASSLAGMGNTIYF. The CDR3 region has the DNA TGTGCCAGCAGCTTGGCAGGGATGGGAAACACCATATATTTT.

This sequence joins TRBV27 and TRBJ2-7; D is undetermined. Germline CDR1 reads MNHEY; CDR2 reads SMNVEV (reference sequence). The CDR3 covers 13 residues. V shed 2 bases and J shed 4 bases, with 9 bases lying between them. The CDR3 sequence is CASSLRSRYEQYF. CDR3 DNA sequence: TGTGCCAGCAGTTTAAGGTCACGATACGAGCAGTACTTC.

The J gene is TRBJ1-3, the V gene TRBV2; D is unresolved. The germline V and J ends were trimmed by 0 bases and 4 bases, with 10 bases remaining between them. This CDR3 is built from 15 residues. Germline lookup yields CDR1 SNHLY and CDR2 FYNNEI. CDR3 in DNA: TGTGCCAGCAGTGAAGCGCTTCCCGCGGGAAACACCATATATTTT. Protein sequence: CASSEALPAGNTIYF.

The chain couples TRBV29-1 to TRBJ2-7; the D gene is possibly TRBD1 (5 bases). The CDR3 has 11 residues. The V gene lost 8 bases and the J gene lost 1 base, with 9 bases spanning the gap. Germline V lookup: CDR1 SQVTM, CDR2 ANQGSEA. Here the CDR3 reads CSCQGSYEQYF. CDR3 in DNA: TGCAGCTGTCAGGGTTCCTACGAGCAGTACTTC.

V is TRBV6-4 and J is TRBJ2-1, with unresolved D. The V and J ends lost 6 bases and 0 bases respectively, with 12 bases between them. The germline V gene has CDR1 MRHNA and CDR2 SNTAGT. This CDR3 is built from 15 residues. The CDR3 is CASRTLLFSYNEQFF. The CDR3 DNA reads TGTGCCAGCAGGACACTCTTATTCTCCTACAATGAGCAGTTCTTC.

This clone occurred once. The chain couples TRBV29-1 to TRBJ2-3, with 8 bases identical to TRBD2. The trim removed 6 bases at V and 4 bases at J, leaving 9 bases unmatched. The V gene's germline CDR1 is SQVTM and CDR2 ANQGSEA. CDR3 size: 14 residues. In DNA, the CDR3 is TGCAGCGTCGCTCGGGCGGGAGGTCCAGATACGCAGTATTTT. This sequence encodes CSVARAGGPDTQYF.

The chain has TRBV5-1 and TRBJ2-7; a possible D gene is TRBD2 (6 bases). V shed 1 base and J shed 5 bases, with 16 bases lying between them. The germline V gene encodes CDR1 SGHRS and CDR2 YFSETQ. This CDR3 is built from 15 residues. CDR3: CASSLFNAGRHEQYF. The CDR3 coding sequence is TGCGCCAGCAGCTTGTTCAACGCGGGACGCCACGAGCAGTACTTC.

This chain connects TRBV7-9 to TRBJ1-1; D gene ambiguous. Germline V gene data show CDR1 as SEHNR and CDR2 as FQNEAQ (reference sequence). With 5 bases removed from V and 1 base from J, the gap between germline ends came to 8 bases. CDR3 size: 13 residues. CDR3 protein: CASSLAANTEAFF. Here the CDR3 DNA reads TGTGCCAGCAGCCTCGCAGCGAACACTGAAGCTTTCTTT. Drawing the rest from reference TRBV7-9 and TRBJ1-1, the complete variable domain is DTGVSQNPRHKITKRGQNVTFRCDPISEHNRLYWYRQTLGQGPEFLTYFQNEAQLEKSRLLSDRFSAERPKGSFSTLEIQRTEQGDSAMYLCASSLAANTEAFFGQGTRLTVV.

The rearrangement uses TRBV21-1 and TRBJ2-7. TRBV21-1 is reported as a pseudogene. The CDR3 is made up of 17 amino acids. Here the CDR3 DNA reads TGTGCCAGCAGCAAAAAAGGAAACAGGGAGGCGGCGTGGGAGCAGTACTTC. This gives the protein CASSKKGNREAAWEQYF.

The chain combines TRBV10-3 with TRBJ1-2; D is unresolved. Trimming shortened V by 4 bases and J by 1 base, and 7 bases separated the two germline ends. Germline CDR1 is ENHRY and CDR2 is SYGVKD. The CDR3 runs to 13 residues. Here the CDR3 DNA reads TGTGCCATCAGTGCGGGGAGTAACTATGGCTACACCTTC. It is translated as CAISAGSNYGYTF.

The gene calls are TRBV7-2 and TRBJ2-1; 8 nucleotides line up with TRBD1. After removal of 5 bases from V and 5 bases from J, the junction contained 11 bases not matched to a gene. Germline V CDR1 and CDR2: SGHTA, FQGNSA. The CDR3 is 16 residues long. The CDR3 loop is CASSPGPRTGNNEQFF. The CDR3 coding sequence is TGTGCCAGCAGCCCGGGGCCTCGGACAGGGAACAATGAGCAGTTCTTC.

The chain uses TRBV18 and TRBJ2-5; D tentatively fits TRBD1 or TRBD2 (5 bases each). This CDR3 comprises 13 residues. Germline assignment: CDR1 KGHSH and CDR2 LQKENI. Deletions cut 2 bases from V and 4 bases from J, with 8 bases between. The CDR3 DNA sequence: TGTGCCAGCTCACCAAGGGGAGCAGAGACCCAGTACTTC. Amino acid sequence: CASSPRGAETQYF.